These T cell receptor beta chains were read from a single sample in a study of T cell responses to AZD1222 COVID-19 vaccine. Sequenced by immunoSEQ multiplex PCR; TCRdb stores in-frame clones only, minus some. This sample has fewer than 150,000 clones, with approximately 90% found just once. This sample comprised peripheral blood, obtained on day 0 of AZD1222 vaccination. The receptor set was obtained from an adult in good health. CDR3s include the opening cysteine and the closing phenylalanine or tryptophan. The D gene is left open where the match is weak.

j_gene: TRBJ1-6; d_gene: -; v_gene: TRBV11-1; CDR3aa: CASSAQGYSPLHF
j_gene: TRBJ2-1; d_gene: TRBD2; v_gene: TRBV5-1; CDR3aa: CASSKGLAGGYNEQFF
j_gene: TRBJ2-5; d_gene: -; v_gene: TRBV5-1; CDR3aa: CASSRGLQETQYF
j_gene: TRBJ2-1; d_gene: TRBD2; v_gene: TRBV7-6; CDR3aa: CASSLASGGYNEQFF
j_gene: TRBJ2-2; d_gene: -; v_gene: TRBV20-1; CDR3aa: CSASQGGELFF
j_gene: TRBJ2-7; d_gene: -; v_gene: TRBV5-8; CDR3aa: CASSLRPNEQYF
j_gene: TRBJ1-5; d_gene: TRBD1; v_gene: TRBV18; CDR3aa: CASSLDRGNQPQHF
j_gene: TRBJ2-2; d_gene: TRBD2; v_gene: TRBV5-4; CDR3aa: CASSLIELAGNTGELFF
j_gene: TRBJ2-7; d_gene: TRBD1; v_gene: TRBV4-1; CDR3aa: CASSQERTGSGEQYF
j_gene: TRBJ1-3; d_gene: -; v_gene: TRBV6-5; CDR3aa: CASGRGLSGNTIYF
j_gene: TRBJ2-7; d_gene: -; v_gene: TRBV4-1; CDR3aa: CASSPRDSYEQYF
j_gene: TRBJ2-2; d_gene: -; v_gene: TRBV9; CDR3aa: CASSVYTANTGELFF
j_gene: TRBJ1-2; d_gene: -; v_gene: TRBV11-2; CDR3aa: CASSSNSHGGYTF
j_gene: TRBJ2-1; d_gene: TRBD2; v_gene: TRBV27; CDR3aa: CASSPSSGSSYNEQFF
j_gene: TRBJ1-6; d_gene: -; v_gene: TRBV7-9; CDR3aa: CASSLQSSYNSPLHF
j_gene: TRBJ2-7; d_gene: TRBD2; v_gene: TRBV10-1; CDR3aa: CASSKPGLAGEQYF
j_gene: TRBJ2-1; d_gene: -; v_gene: TRBV12-3/TRBV12-4; CDR3aa: CASSFQGGEQFF
j_gene: TRBJ1-1; d_gene: -; v_gene: TRBV12-1; CDR3aa: CASMRDTEAFF
j_gene: TRBJ1-2; d_gene: TRBD1; v_gene: TRBV30; CDR3aa: CAWSHRGLDGYTF
j_gene: TRBJ2-1; d_gene: TRBD2; v_gene: TRBV27; CDR3aa: CASSFRSTSGRSHEQFF
j_gene: TRBJ1-1; d_gene: TRBD1; v_gene: TRBV7-9; CDR3aa: CASSWGQENTEAFF
j_gene: TRBJ2-2; d_gene: -; v_gene: TRBV7-8; CDR3aa: CASSTYRGGFNTGELFF
j_gene: TRBJ2-7; d_gene: TRBD1; v_gene: TRBV6-5; CDR3aa: CASSRATGTAYEQYF
j_gene: TRBJ2-7; d_gene: -; v_gene: TRBV2; CDR3aa: CASSEGAGRYEQYF
j_gene: TRBJ2-5; d_gene: TRBD1; v_gene: TRBV3-1/TRBV3-2; CDR3aa: CASSVNTGAETQYF
j_gene: TRBJ1-2; d_gene: -; v_gene: TRBV6-5; CDR3aa: CASSYSSGGGNGYTF
j_gene: TRBJ2-7; d_gene: TRBD1; v_gene: TRBV5-5; CDR3aa: CASSLGQGVDEQYF
j_gene: TRBJ2-1; d_gene: TRBD2; v_gene: TRBV19; CDR3aa: CASNEAGGPYNEQFF
j_gene: TRBJ1-3; d_gene: -; v_gene: TRBV11-2; CDR3aa: CASSLNKGVDTIYF
j_gene: TRBJ1-3; d_gene: -; v_gene: TRBV10-3; CDR3aa: CAISESGFSGNTIYF
j_gene: TRBJ1-1; d_gene: -; v_gene: TRBV27; CDR3aa: CASSLQNTEAFF
j_gene: TRBJ2-5; d_gene: -; v_gene: TRBV30; CDR3aa: CAWSWGYRAMQETQYF